This T cell receptor beta chain was observed in a study of blood T cell repertoires in COVID-19. The overall study: Sources were T cells, B-cell-depleted T cells, or PBMCs; the material itself was cDNA or gDNA.

Authors' analysis steps: Counts of nucleated cells, estimated from reference gene primer amplification, were obtained. Clones were read by immunoSEQ multiplex PCR, and TCRdb kept only the in-frame ones, dropping some. That table furnishes V, J and clone size, whereas the DNA furnished D and trimming. The sample has about 190,000 clones, roughly nine tenths seen once. The CDR3 loop spans 16 amino acids. The V end was cut by 5 bases, the J end by 1 base, with 16 bases between. Per the germline V gene, CDR1 is SGHDT and CDR2 is YYEEEE. In its sample, this clone was seen a few times. The chain has TRBV5-6 and TRBJ1-3; maybe TRBD1 (6 bases). This TCR derives from a man aged 55 to 69 with active or convalescent COVID-19. The sample comprised peripheral blood. DNA for the CDR3: TGTGCCAGCAGTCACCCGACAGGAGTATCTGGAAACACCATATATTTT. Its protein product is CASSHPTGVSGNTIYF.